Listed here are 8 T cell receptor beta chains from one sample, sequenced in a study of HIV-infected patients and healthy controls. Approximately 500 ng RNA was reverse transcribed with alpha and beta constant-region primers. Using multiplexing indices, alpha and beta chain libraries were generated apart by chain-specific third strand synthesis. TCRdb processed the 5' RACE reads anew with MiXCR; each CDR3 protein has one entry. The sample records about 15,000 distinct CDR3 sequences, more than 10% being singletons. Antiretroviral therapy had run roughly three months, about 14 weeks, before follow-up blood collection. All unsorted peripheral T cells were captured because whole blood was used without fractionation. Sequences were derived from blood, sampled during antiretroviral therapy. Receptors were obtained from an adult with HIV infection. The donor label of this sample is uncertain.

This rearrangement joins TRBV28 to TRBJ2-7; D is perhaps TRBD2 (6 bases). The CDR3 extends over 15 amino acids. In germline, CDR1 is MDHEN, CDR2 SYDVKM. Trimming stripped 7 bases from V and 2 bases from J, with 18 bases between. The CDR3 DNA reads as TGTGCCAGCACCGGGGGTAGCCTGATGACCTACGAGCAGTACTTC. Amino acid sequence: CASTGGSLMTYEQYF.

This clonotype rates as medium-sized. V usage is TRBV7-9 and J usage is TRBJ2-1, with 7 bases matching TRBD1. J lost 8 bases, V lost 5 bases, and 9 bases had no gene match. The CDR3 loop spans 14 amino acids. Germline-derived CDR1 and CDR2 are SEHNR and FQNEAQ (reference sequence). The CDR3 DNA follows: TGTGCCAGCAGCCCCATGGACAGGCCGGATGAGCAGTTCTTC. Its translation: CASSPMDRPDEQFF.

This clonotype was counted at least ten times. V and J are TRBV12-3 or TRBV12-4 and TRBJ2-3, with D possibly TRBD2 on 7 matching bases. Trimming took 0 bases from V and 6 from J, leaving 13 bases between them. The CDR3 has 15 amino acids. The CDR3 nucleotides read TGTGCCAGCAGTTTAGCGGGGGGGCTTGGTGATACGCAGTATTTT. Amino acid sequence: CASSLAGGLGDTQYF.

Ten or more counts support this clonotype. V usage is TRBV20-1 and J usage is TRBJ2-2; 11 nucleotides align to TRBD2. Germline V gene sequence: CDR1 DFQATT, CDR2 SNEGSKA (reference sequence). With V trimmed by 3 bases and J by 5 bases, 5 bases remained unmatched. This CDR3 spans 15 amino acids. The CDR3 is CSARPLAGGTGELFF. The CDR3 bases are TGCAGTGCTAGGCCTCTAGCGGGAGGAACCGGGGAGCTGTTTTTT.

This clonotype occurred many times. J is TRBJ2-1 and V is TRBV29-1; D perhaps matches TRBD2 (6 bases). Trimming cost V 1 base and J 0 bases, with 13 bases left between them. The germline gives CDR1 SQVTM, CDR2 ANQGSEA. There are 16 residues in the CDR3. CDR3 in amino acids: CSVEVVGGVSYNEQFF. CDR3 nucleotides: TGCAGCGTTGAAGTAGTCGGAGGGGTCTCCTACAATGAGCAGTTCTTC.

This clonotype was seen repeatedly, ten times or more. V usage is TRBV5-5 and J usage is TRBJ2-3; D gene uncertain. Germline values: CDR1 SGHKS, CDR2 YYEKEE (reference sequence). V lost 4 bases and J 2 bases, leaving 2 bases between the germline ends. The CDR3 is 11 amino acids. CDR3 region: CASSLTDTQYF. The CDR3 nucleotides read TGTGCCAGCAGCCTCACAGATACGCAGTATTTT.

This clonotype was observed many times. This chain connects TRBV27 to TRBJ2-3, with 7 bases fitting TRBD1. V gave up 4 bases and J gave up 3 bases; unmatched junction bases: 10. The V gene's germline CDR1 is MNHEY and CDR2 SMNVEV (reference sequence). There are 16 residues in the CDR3. CDR3 loop: CASSSIKTGKTDTQYF. CDR3 bases: TGTGCCAGCAGTTCCATAAAGACAGGGAAGACAGATACGCAGTATTTT.

The chain recombines TRBV29-1 with TRBJ2-3; possible D gene TRBD1, 6 bases. From germline, CDR1 is SQVTM and CDR2 ANQGSEA. V was cut by 6 bases and J by 4 bases, with 11 bases left in between. This CDR3 region has 12 residues. The CDR3 DNA is TGCAGCGTGGATACAGGGTCAGATACGCAGTATTTT. It encodes CSVDTGSDTQYF.